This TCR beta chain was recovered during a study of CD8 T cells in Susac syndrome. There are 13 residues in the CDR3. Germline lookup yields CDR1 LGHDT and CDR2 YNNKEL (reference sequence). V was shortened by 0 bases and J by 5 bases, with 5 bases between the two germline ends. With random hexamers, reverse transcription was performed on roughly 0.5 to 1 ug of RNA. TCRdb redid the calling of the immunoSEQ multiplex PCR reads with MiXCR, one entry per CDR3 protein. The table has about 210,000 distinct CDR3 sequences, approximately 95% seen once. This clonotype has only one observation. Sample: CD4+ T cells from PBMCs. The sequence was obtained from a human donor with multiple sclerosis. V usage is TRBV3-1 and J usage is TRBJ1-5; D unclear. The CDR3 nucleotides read TGTGCCAGCAGCCAAGACCGAGATCAGCCCCAGCATTTT. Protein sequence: CASSQDRDQPQHF. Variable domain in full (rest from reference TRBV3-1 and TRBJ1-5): DTAVSQTPKYLVTQMGNDKSIKCEQNLGHDTMYWYKQDSKKFLKIMFSYNNKELIINETVPNRFSPKSPDKAHLNLHINSLELGDSAVYFCASSQDRDQPQHFGDGTRLSIL.